This record concerns one TCR beta chain sequence. Using immunoSEQ multiplex PCR, the repertoire was profiled, and TCRdb retains in-frame clones only, with some absent. The sample comprises 34,000 or so clones, 70% to 80% of which are singletons, and approximately 11% rests with the top ten. Germline assignment: CDR1 MNHEY and CDR2 SVGAGI. Trimming removed 0 bases from V and 5 bases from J, with 13 bases in between. This CDR3 is 15 amino acids long. This sample is part of a study of OX40 agonist ivuxolimab in advanced cancers. V gene TRBV6-5 combines with J gene TRBJ1-1; tentatively, D is TRBD1 (6 bases). The source of this sequence is an adult with an advanced solid tumor such as melanoma, head and neck, liver or kidney cancer. Material: CD4+ or CD8+ T cells sorted from blood, obtained in a trial of the OX40 agonist ivuxolimab. The CDR3 region is CASSYSGGGITEAFF. CDR3 in DNA: TGTGCCAGCAGTTACTCGGGAGGGGGTATAACTGAAGCTTTCTTT.